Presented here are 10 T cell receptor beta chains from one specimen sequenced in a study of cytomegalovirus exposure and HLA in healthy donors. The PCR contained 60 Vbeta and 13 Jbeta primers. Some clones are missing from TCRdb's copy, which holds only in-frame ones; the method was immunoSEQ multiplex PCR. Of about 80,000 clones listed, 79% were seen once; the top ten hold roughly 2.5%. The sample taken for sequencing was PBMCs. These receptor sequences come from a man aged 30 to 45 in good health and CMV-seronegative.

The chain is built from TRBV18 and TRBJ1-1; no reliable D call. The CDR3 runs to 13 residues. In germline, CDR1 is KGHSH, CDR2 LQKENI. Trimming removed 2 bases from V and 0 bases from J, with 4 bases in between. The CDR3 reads CASSPYMNTEAFF. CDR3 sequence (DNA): TGTGCCAGCTCACCATACATGAACACTGAAGCTTTCTTT.

In DNA, the CDR3 is TGTGCCAGCAGCTTAGGGAGCCTGCCGTACAATGAGCAGTTCTTC. Encoded protein: CASSLGSLPYNEQFF. The chain links TRBV11-2 to TRBJ2-1; D is ambiguous. V was cut by 1 base and J by 4 bases, with 11 bases left in between. The germline V gene encodes CDR1 SGHAT and CDR2 FQNNGV. This CDR3 has 15 amino acids.

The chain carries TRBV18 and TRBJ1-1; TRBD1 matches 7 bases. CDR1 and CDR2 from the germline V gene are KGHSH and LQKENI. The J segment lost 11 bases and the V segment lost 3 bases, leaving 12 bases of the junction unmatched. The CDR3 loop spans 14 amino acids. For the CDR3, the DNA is TGTGCCAGCTCACCTACAGGGGACTCTCAGACCGCTTTCTTT. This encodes CASSPTGDSQTAFF.

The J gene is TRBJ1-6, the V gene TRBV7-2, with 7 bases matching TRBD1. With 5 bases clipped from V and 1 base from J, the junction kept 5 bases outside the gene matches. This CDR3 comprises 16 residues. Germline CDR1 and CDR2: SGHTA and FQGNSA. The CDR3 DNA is TGTGCCAGCAGCCGTTCACAGGGGTCCTATAATTCACCCCTCCACTTT. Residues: CASSRSQGSYNSPLHF.

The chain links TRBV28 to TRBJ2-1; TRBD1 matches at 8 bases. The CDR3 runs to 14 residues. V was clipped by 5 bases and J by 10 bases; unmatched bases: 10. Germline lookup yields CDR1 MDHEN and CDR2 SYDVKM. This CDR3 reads CASSRVGDRREQFF. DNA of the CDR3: TGTGCCAGCAGTCGGGTCGGGGACAGGCGAGAGCAGTTCTTC.

The CDR3, as DNA: TGCAGTGCTAACGGCTACGAGCAGTACTTC. Translating gives CSANGYEQYF. The V call is TRBV20-1, the J call TRBJ2-7; no clear D. Germline-derived CDR1 and CDR2 are DFQATT and SNEGSKA (reference sequence). V gave up 4 bases and J gave up 3 bases, with 4 bases separating them. CDR3 length: 10 amino acids.

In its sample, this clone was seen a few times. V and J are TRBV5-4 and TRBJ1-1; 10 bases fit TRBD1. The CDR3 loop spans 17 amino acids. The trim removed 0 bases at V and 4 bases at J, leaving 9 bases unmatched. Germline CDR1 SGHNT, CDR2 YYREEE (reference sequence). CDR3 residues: CASSLDFGTGVSTEAFF. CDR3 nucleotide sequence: TGTGCCAGCAGCTTGGATTTCGGGACAGGGGTATCCACTGAAGCTTTCTTT.

Here the CDR3 reads CASSLNTGELFF. Written as DNA, the CDR3 is TGTGCCAGCAGTCTAAATACCGGGGAGCTGTTTTTT. This chain uses TRBV5-5 with TRBJ2-2; D gene unclear. The ends were cut back, 5 bases at V and 5 bases at J, with 7 bases in the middle. The CDR3 extends over 12 amino acids. The germline V gene has CDR1 SGHKS and CDR2 YYEKEE (reference sequence).

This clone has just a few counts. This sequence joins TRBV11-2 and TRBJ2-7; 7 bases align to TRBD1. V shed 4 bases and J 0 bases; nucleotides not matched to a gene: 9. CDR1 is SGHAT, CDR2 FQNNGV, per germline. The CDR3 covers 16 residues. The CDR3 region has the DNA TGTGCCAGCAGCTGGGAGACAGGGTTTTCCTCCTACGAGCAGTACTTC. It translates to CASSWETGFSSYEQYF.

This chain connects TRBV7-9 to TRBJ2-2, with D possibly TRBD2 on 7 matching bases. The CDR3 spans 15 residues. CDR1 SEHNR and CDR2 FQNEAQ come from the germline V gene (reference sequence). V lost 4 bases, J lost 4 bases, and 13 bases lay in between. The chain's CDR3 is CASSSKGGGTGELFF. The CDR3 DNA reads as TGTGCCAGCAGCTCAAAGGGGGGGGGCACCGGGGAGCTGTTTTTT.